This TCR beta chain derives from a study of OX40 agonist ivuxolimab in advanced cancers. At the level of the study: Patients were dosed intravenously with ivuxolimab at 0.01 to 10 mg/kg every 2 weeks.

Autoimmune disease history or systemic immunosuppression disqualified patients. V was cut by 7 bases and J by 0 bases, with 10 bases left in between. This CDR3 region has 13 residues. Germline V CDR1 and CDR2: MNHNS, SASEGT. Measured with immunoSEQ multiplex PCR; TCRdb has only the in-frame clones, and not every one. The sample has about 79,000 clones; around 93% are singletons. This chain links TRBV6-1 with TRBJ2-7; D unresolved. The sequences come from CD4+ or CD8+ T cells sorted from blood, collected in a trial of the OX40 agonist ivuxolimab. This receptor was taken from an adult with an advanced solid tumor such as melanoma, head and neck, liver or kidney cancer. In nucleotides, the CDR3 is TGTGCCAGCATACCATGGGCCTCCTACGAGCAGTACTTC. Translated, it gives CASIPWASYEQYF.